The clone carrying this TCR gamma chain was seen at least ten times. Antigen specificity is unknown. A read error is likely here: a far larger clone is one base away. The same CDR3 also results from other DNA sequences found in this sample. Both TRG and TRD chains were sequenced from each sorted sample. TCRdb re-called the multiplex PCR reads with CATT. The data contain about 30,000 gamma-chain clones, over 1.1% of them singletons. This specimen belongs to a study of γδ T cells in repeated Plasmodium falciparum infection. Study details: Malian children with intense seasonal malaria exposure were compared with matched Australian children.

Findings of the study overall: Waves of new clonotype selection appeared after repeated controlled infections in Vdelta2-negative, largely Vdelta1+, gammadelta T cells.

CDR3 length equals 17 residues. Germline CDR1 reads GITISATS; CDR2 reads ISYDGTV (reference sequence). Gammadelta T cells were flow-sorted from PBMC into Vgamma9/Vdelta2+ and Vdelta2-negative populations for bulk analysis. The chain employs TRGV9 and TRGJP. In the absence of a J gene in TCRdb, the DNA was matched to germline to assign it here. Specimen: gamma-delta T cells from blood. This clonotype originated in a pool of human donors (malaria-infected and uninfected, not separated). The CDR3 spells CALWEDLFQLGKKIKVF. The CDR3 DNA sequence: TGTGCCTTGTGGGAGGACCTATTCCAGTTGGGCAAAAAGATCAAGGTATTT.